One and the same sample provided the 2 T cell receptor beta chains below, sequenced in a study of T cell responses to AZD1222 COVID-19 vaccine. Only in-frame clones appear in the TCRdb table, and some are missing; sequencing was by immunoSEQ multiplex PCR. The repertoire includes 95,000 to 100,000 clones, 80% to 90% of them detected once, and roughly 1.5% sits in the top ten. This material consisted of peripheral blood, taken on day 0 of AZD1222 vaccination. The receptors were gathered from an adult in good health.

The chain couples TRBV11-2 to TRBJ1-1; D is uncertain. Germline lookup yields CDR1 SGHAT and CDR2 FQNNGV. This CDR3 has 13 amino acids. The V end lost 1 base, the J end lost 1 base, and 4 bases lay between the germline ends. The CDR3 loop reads CASSLAGNTEAFF. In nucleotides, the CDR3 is TGTGCCAGCAGCTTAGCAGGGAACACTGAAGCTTTCTTT.

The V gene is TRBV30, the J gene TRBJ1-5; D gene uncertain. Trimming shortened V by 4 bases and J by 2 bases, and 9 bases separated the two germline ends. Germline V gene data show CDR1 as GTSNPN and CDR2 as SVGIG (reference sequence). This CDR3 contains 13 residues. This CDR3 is CAWTPSGNQPQHF. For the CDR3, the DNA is TGTGCCTGGACCCCCTCCGGCAATCAGCCCCAGCATTTT. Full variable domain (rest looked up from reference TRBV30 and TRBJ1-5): SQTIHQWPATLVQPVGSPLSLECTVEGTSNPNLYWYRQAAGRGLQLLFYSVGIGQISSEVPQNLSASRPQDRQFILSSKKLLLSDSGFYLCAWTPSGNQPQHFGDGTRLSIL.